Sequencing of this T cell receptor (beta chain) was carried out in a study of shared T cell receptors in the human thymus. Method: immunoSEQ multiplex PCR; TCRdb's copy keeps in-frame clones and lacks some. The sample includes hundreds of thousands of clones, 70% to 80% seen only once; the top ten take around 0.013%. This clone has a handful of counts. The V and J ends lost 5 bases and 3 bases, in that order; junction bases with no gene match: 13. CDR3 length equals 16 residues. Germline V gene lookup returns CDR1 SEHNR and CDR2 FQNEAQ (reference sequence). These same data were also listed under a study on human thymus T cells. That study reports: Healthy Finnish infants having corrective surgery for congenital heart defects served as donors. Resections obtained during corrective heart surgery supplied the thymus tissue. V and J gene usage appeared biased in thymic and blood repertoires. Highly overlapping thymic repertoires in unrelated individuals were reported by related research.

This chain connects TRBV7-9 to TRBJ2-7; 7 bases line up with TRBD2. What was sequenced was thymocytes. The origin of this receptor is a boy under two years old with a congenital heart defect. CDR3 DNA sequence: TGTGCCAGCAGCCCCCGGAAGCGGGATACTCTCTACGAGCAGTACTTC. It encodes CASSPRKRDTLYEQYF.